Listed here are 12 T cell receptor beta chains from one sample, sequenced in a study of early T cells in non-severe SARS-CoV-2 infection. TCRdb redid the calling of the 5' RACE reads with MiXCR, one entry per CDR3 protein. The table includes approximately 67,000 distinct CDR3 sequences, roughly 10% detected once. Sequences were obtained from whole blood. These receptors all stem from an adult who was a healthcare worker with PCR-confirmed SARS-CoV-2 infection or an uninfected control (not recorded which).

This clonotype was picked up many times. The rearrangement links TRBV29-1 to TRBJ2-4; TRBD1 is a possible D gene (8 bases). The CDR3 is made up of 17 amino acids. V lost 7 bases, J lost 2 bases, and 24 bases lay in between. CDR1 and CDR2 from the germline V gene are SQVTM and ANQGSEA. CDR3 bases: TGCAGCGCGGGGGGATCAGGACAGGGTGTAACCAAAAACATTCAGTACTTC. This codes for CSAGGSGQGVTKNIQYF.

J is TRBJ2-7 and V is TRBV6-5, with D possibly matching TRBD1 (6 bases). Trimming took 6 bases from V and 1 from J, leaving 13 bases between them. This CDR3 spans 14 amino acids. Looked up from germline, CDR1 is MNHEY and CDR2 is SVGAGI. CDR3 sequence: CASRPGQGSYEQYF. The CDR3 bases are TGTGCCAGCAGGCCGGGACAAGGGTCCTACGAGCAGTACTTC.

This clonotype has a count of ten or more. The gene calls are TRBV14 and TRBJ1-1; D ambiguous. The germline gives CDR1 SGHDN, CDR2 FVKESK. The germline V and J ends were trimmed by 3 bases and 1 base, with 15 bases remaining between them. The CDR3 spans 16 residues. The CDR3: CASSQPRVGPNTEAFF. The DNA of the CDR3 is TGTGCCAGCAGCCAGCCTAGAGTCGGCCCGAACACTGAAGCTTTCTTT.

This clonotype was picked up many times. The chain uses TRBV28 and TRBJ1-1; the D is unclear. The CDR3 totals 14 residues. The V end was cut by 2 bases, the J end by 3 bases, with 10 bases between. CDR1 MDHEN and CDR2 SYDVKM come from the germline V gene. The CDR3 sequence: CASSLDGRHTEAFF. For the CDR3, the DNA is TGTGCCAGCAGTTTAGACGGGAGGCACACTGAAGCTTTCTTT. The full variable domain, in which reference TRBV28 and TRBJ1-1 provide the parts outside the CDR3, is DVKVTQSSRYLVKRTGEKVFLECVQDMDHENMFWYRQDPGLGLRLIYFSYDVKMKEKGDIPEGYSVSREKKERFSLILESASTNQTSMYLCASSLDGRHTEAFFGQGTRLTVV.

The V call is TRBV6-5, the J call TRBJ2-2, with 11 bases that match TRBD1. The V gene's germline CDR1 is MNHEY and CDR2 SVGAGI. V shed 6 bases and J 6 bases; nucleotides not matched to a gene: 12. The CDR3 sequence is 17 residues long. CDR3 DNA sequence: TGTGCCAGCAGCCTAGGACAGGGGGCCTTTGTTGCCGGGGAGCTGTTTTTT. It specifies CASSLGQGAFVAGELFF.

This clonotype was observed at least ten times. The CDR3 protein is CASSLTGTVADEQFF. The CDR3 DNA follows: TGTGCCAGCAGCTTGACGGGGACGGTGGCCGATGAGCAGTTCTTC. The rearrangement joins TRBV5-8 to TRBJ2-1, with D perhaps TRBD1 or TRBD2 (5 bases each). The CDR3 sequence is 15 residues long. Germline V gene data show CDR1 as SGHTS and CDR2 as YDEGEE. Trimming took 1 base from V and 8 from J, leaving 16 bases between them.

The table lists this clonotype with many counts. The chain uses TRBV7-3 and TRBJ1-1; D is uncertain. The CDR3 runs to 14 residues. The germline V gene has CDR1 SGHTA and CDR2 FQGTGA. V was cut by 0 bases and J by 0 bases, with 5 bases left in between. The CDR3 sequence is CASSLTGMNTEAFF. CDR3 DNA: TGTGCCAGCAGCTTAACAGGGATGAACACTGAAGCTTTCTTT.

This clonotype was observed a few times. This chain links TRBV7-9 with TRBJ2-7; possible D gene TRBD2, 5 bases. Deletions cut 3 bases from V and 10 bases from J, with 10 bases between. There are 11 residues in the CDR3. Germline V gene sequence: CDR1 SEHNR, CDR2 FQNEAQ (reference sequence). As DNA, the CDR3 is TGTGCCAGCAGCTTTGGAGGCGAACAGTACTTC. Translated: CASSFGGEQYF.

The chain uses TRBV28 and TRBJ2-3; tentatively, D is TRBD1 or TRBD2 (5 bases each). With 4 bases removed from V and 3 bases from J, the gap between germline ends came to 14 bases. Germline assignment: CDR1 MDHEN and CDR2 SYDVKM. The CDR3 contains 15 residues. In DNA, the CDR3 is TGTGCCAGCAGTTCGGTGAGGGCAGGGACAGATACGCAGTATTTT. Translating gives CASSSVRAGTDTQYF.

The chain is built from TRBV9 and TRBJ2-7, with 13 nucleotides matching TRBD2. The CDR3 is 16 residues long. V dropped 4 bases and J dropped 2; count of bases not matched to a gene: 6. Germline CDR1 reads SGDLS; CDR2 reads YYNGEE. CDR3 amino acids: CASSRGTSGTPYEQYF. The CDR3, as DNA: TGTGCCAGCAGCAGAGGGACTAGCGGGACCCCCTACGAGCAGTACTTC.

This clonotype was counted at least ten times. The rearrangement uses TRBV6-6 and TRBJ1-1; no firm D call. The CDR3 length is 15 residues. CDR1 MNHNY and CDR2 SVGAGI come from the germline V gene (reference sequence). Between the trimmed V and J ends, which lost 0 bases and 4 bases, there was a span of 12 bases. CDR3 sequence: CASSYSEGLGTEAFF. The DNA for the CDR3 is TGTGCCAGCAGTTACTCGGAGGGCCTGGGCACTGAAGCTTTCTTT.

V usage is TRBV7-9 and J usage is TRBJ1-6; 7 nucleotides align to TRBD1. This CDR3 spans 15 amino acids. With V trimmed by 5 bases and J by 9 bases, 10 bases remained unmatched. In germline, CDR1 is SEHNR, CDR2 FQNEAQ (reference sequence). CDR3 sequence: CASSKTDRVFSPLHF. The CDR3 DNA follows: TGTGCCAGCAGCAAGACCGACAGGGTGTTTTCACCCCTCCACTTT.